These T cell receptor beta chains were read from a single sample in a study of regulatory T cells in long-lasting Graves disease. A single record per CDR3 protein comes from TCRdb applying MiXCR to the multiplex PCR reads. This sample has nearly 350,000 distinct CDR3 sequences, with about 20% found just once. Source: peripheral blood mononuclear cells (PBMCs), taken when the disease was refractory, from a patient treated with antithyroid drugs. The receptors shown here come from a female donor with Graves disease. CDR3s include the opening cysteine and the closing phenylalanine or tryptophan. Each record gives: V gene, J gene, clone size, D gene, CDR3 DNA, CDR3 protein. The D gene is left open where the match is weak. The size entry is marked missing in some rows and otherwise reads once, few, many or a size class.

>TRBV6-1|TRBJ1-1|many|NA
TGTGCCAGCAGCCAAAGAGAAGAGGTAGGAAACACTGAAGCTTTCTTT
CASSQREEVGNTEAFF
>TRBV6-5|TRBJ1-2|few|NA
TGTGCCAGCAGTTACTTGAGGGGATCTGACTATGGCTACACCTTC
CASSYLRGSDYGYTF
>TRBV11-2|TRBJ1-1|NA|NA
TGTGCCAGCAGCTCCCCCCGGGGTGGCGGAACTGAAGCTTTCTTT
CASSSPRGGGTEAFF
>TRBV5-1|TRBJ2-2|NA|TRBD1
TGCGCCAGCAGAGGACAGGAGAACACCGGGGAGCTGTTTTTT
CASRGQENTGELFF
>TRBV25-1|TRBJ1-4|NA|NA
TGTGCCAGCAGTGAATGGGTGGACTTACTTAATGAAAAACTGTTTTTT
CASSEWVDLLNEKLFF
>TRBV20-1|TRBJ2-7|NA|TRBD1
TGCAGTGCTAGAGATAGGGACGGGACAGGATTCTACGAGCAGTACTTC
CSARDRDGTGFYEQYF
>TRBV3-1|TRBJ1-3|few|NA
TGTGCCAGCAGCCAAGCTTTCGGGGGCATTGGAAACACCATATATTTT
CASSQAFGGIGNTIYF
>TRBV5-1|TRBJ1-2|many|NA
TGCGCCAGCAGCTTGGGTACACTTCGGTTAACAGGGTTGGATGGCTACACCTTC
CASSLGTLRLTGLDGYTF
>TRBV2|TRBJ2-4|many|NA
TGTGCCAGCAGTTCCCGGGTCATTCAGTACTTC
CASSSRVIQYF
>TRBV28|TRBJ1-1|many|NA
TGTGCCAGCAGTTTATGGGGGGAATCTAACACTGAAGCTTTCTTT
CASSLWGESNTEAFF
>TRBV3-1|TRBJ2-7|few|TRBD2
TGTGCCAGCAGCCAACCGGCGTTAGGGGACTACTCCTACGAGCAGTACTTC
CASSQPALGDYSYEQYF
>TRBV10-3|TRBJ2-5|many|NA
TGTGCCATCACCGCGAGAATACAAGAGACCCAGTACTTC
CAITARIQETQYF
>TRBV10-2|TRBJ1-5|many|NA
TGCGCCAGCAGTGAGGCGGGGGGCCCTAGGCAGCCCCAGCATTTT
CASSEAGGPRQPQHF
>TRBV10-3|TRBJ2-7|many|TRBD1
TGTGCCATCAGTCCTGGACAGGTGGAAATCGACGAGCAGTACTTC
CAISPGQVEIDEQYF
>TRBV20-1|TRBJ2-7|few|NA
TGCAGTGCGTCCCCATGGGGGGGGCTCTACGAGCAGTACTTC
CSASPWGGLYEQYF
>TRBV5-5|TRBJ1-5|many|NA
TGTGCCAGCAGCCTACGGACAGTCAATCAGCCCCAGCATTTT
CASSLRTVNQPQHF
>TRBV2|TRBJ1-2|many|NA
TGTGCCAGCAGTGAGAAGACAGGCCGTTTCTATGGCTACACCTTC
CASSEKTGRFYGYTF
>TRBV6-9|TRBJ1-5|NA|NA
TGTGCCAGCAGTTATGGGGCTGGGGTCAATCAGCCCCAGCATTTT
CASSYGAGVNQPQHF
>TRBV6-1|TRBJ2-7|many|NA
TGTGCCAGCAGTACCGTCCGTCAGACCTACGAGCAGTACTTC
CASSTVRQTYEQYF
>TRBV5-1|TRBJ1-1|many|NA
TGCGCCAGCAGCTTGGAACAGGGGAACACTGAAGCTTTCTTT
CASSLEQGNTEAFF
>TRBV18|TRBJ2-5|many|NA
TGTGCCAGCTCACCGCCGGGGCGAGAGACCCAGTACTTC
CASSPPGRETQYF
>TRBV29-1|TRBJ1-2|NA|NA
TGCAGCGTTGTTACGGTTAACTATGGCTACACCTTC
CSVVTVNYGYTF
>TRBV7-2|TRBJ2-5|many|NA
TGTGCCAGCAGCTTACTAGGGCAAGAGACCCAGTACTTC
CASSLLGQETQYF
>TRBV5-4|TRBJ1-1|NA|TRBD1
TGTGCCGGCAGCTTGGGGACAGGGTTCGGCACTGAAGCTTTCTTT
CAGSLGTGFGTEAFF
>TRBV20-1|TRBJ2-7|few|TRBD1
TGCAGTGCTAGAGCGACAGGGAGAAACTACGAGCAGTACTTC
CSARATGRNYEQYF
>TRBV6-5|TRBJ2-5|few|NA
TGTGCCAGCAGTTACTCGGGGGCAGGGGGGAGTAGGGAAGAGACCCAGTACTTC
CASSYSGAGGSREETQYF
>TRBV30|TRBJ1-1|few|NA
TGTGCCTGGAGGGGAGGGACCTTACCCGAAGCTTTCTTT
CAWRGGTLPEAFF
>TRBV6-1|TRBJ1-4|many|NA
TGTGCCAGCAGTACCGCGGGACACTCTAATGAAAAACTGTTTTTT
CASSTAGHSNEKLFF
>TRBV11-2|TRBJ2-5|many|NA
TGTGCCAGCAGCTCCGACCGTGGGACCCAGTACTTC
CASSSDRGTQYF
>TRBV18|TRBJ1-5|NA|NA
TGTGCCAGCTCGATGGCGGGGGCGGGGCAGCCCCAGCATTTT
CASSMAGAGQPQHF
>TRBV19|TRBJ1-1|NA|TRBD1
TGTGCCAGCCGGGACAGGGGGCAAGGGGCTGAAGCTTTCTTT
CASRDRGQGAEAFF
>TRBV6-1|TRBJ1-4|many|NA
TGTGCCAACGGGACTTCGGATAATGAAAAACTGTTTTTT
CANGTSDNEKLFF
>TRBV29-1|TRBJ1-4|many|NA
TGCAGCGTTGATTTGGGTGAAAAACTGTTTTTT
CSVDLGEKLFF
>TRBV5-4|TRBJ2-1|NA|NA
TGTGCCAGCAGCTTGGAGAGTTACAATGAGCAGTTCTTC
CASSLESYNEQFF
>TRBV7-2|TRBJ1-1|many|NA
TGTGCCAGCAGCTTAGTAGGTGGCCAGGGAAAATCGGCTTTCTTT
CASSLVGGQGKSAFF
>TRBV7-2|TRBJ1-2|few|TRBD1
TGTGCCAGCAGCTTAGCTCAACAGGGGTCTGGCTACACCTTC
CASSLAQQGSGYTF
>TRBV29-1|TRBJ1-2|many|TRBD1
TGCAGCGCTGACTCCCTTGCAGGGGGGAACTATGGCTACACCTTC
CSADSLAGGNYGYTF
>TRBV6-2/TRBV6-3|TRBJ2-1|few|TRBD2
TGTGCCAGCAGTTACTCCCCAGCGGGGGGTTACAATGAGCAGTTCTTC
CASSYSPAGGYNEQFF
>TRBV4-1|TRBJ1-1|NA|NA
TGCGCCAGCAGCCAAGGCGGGGGGAGACAGGTTGAAGCTTTCTTT
CASSQGGGRQVEAFF
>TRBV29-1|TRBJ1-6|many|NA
TGCAGCGTCCAACACGACCGGGGTTCACCCCTCCACTTT
CSVQHDRGSPLHF
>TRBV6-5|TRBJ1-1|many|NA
TGTGCCAGCAGTTACTCGGTAGGCATGAACACTGAAGCTTTCTTT
CASSYSVGMNTEAFF
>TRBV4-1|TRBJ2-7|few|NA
TGCGCCAGCAGCCAAGACCGACGCCGACCCTACGAGCAGTACTTC
CASSQDRRRPYEQYF
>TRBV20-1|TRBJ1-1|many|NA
TGCAGTGCTAGGGCTCGGGGGCGGAACACTGAAGCTTTCTTT
CSARARGRNTEAFF
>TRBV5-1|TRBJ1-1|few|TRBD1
TGCGCCAGCAGATCAGGGGGTAACACTGAAGCTTTCTTT
CASRSGGNTEAFF
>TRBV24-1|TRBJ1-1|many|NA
TGTGCCACCAGCTCGGGACCGCCGAACACTGAAGCTTTCTTT
CATSSGPPNTEAFF
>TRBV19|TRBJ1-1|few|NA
TGTGCCAGTAAGGATCAGACAGGGAACACTGAAGCTTTCTTT
CASKDQTGNTEAFF
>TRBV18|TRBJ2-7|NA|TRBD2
TGTGCCAGCTCAGACAGCGGGACCAATTACGAGCAGTACTTC
CASSDSGTNYEQYF
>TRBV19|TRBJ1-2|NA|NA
TGTGCCCTAACTATTGGCTACACCTTC
CALTIGYTF
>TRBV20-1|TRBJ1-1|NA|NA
TGCAGTGCTAGAGATCATGGGACCAACGGGGACACTGAAGCTTTCTTT
CSARDHGTNGDTEAFF
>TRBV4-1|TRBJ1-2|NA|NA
TGCGCCAGCAGCCAAGTGGGGGGCCTCAACTATGGCTACACCTTC
CASSQVGGLNYGYTF